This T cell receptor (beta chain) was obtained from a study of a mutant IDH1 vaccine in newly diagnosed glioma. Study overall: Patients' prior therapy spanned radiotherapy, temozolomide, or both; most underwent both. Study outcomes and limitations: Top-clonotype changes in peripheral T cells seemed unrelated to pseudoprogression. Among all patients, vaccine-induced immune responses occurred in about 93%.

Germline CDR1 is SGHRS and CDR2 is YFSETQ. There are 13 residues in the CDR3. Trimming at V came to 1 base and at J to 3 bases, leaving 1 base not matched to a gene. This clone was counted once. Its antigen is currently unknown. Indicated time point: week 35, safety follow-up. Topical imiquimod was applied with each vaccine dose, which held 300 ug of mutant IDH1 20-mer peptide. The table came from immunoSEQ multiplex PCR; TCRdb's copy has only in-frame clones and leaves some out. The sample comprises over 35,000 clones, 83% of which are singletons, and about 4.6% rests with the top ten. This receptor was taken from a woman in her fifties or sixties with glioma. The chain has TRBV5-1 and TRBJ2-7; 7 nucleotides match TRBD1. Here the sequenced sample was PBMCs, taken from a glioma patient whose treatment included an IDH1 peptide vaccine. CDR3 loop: CASSLWDSYEQYF. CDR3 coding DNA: TGCGCCAGCAGCTTGTGGGACAGCTACGAGCAGTACTTC.